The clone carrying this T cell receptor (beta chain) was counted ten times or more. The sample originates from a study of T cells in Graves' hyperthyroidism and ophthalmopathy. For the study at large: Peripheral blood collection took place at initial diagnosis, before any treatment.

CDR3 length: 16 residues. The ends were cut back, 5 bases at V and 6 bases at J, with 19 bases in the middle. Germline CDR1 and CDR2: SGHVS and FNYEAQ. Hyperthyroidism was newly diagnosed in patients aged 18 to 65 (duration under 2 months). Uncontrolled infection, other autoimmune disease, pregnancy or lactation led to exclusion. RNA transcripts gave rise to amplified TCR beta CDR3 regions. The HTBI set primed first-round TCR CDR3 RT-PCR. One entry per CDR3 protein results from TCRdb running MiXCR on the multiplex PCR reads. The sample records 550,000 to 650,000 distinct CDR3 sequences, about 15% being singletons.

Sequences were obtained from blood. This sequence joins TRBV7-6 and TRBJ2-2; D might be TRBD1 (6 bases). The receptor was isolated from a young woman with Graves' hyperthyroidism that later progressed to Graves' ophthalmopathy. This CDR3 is CASSPTPGQKSGELFF. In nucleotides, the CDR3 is TGTGCCAGCAGCCCCACGCCGGGACAAAAGTCCGGGGAGCTGTTTTTT. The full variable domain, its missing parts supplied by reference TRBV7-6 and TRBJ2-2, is GAGVSQSPRYKVTKRGQDVALRCDPISGHVSLYWYRQALGQGPEFLTYFNYEAQQDKSGLPNDRFSAERPEGSISTLTIQRTEQRDSAMYRCASSPTPGQKSGELFFGEGSRLTVL.